This T cell receptor beta chain was captured in a study of blood T cell repertoires in COVID-19. Per the study methods: The authors estimated nucleated cell counts from reference gene primer amplification. Data came from immunoSEQ multiplex PCR; TCRdb stores just in-frame clones and leaves some out. Clone size and V and J calls were adopted from that table, with D and trimming inferred from the DNA. The repertoire holds roughly 140,000 clones, roughly 80% seen once, with roughly 8.7% in the top ten. Trimming shortened V by 4 bases and J by 2 bases, and 17 bases separated the two germline ends. This CDR3 is built from 16 residues. Germline values: CDR1 SGDLS, CDR2 YYNGEE.

The chain combines TRBV9 with TRBJ2-3, with D possibly being TRBD2 (6 bases). Input material: peripheral blood. The sequence was collected from a man aged 50 to 60 with active or convalescent COVID-19. This CDR3 is CASSLGTSRTTDTQYF. The CDR3 DNA reads as TGTGCCAGCAGCTTGGGGACTTCTCGGACCACAGATACGCAGTATTTT.